This TCR beta chain emerged from a study of T-cell reconstitution after alpha-beta-depleted transplantation in children. The CDR3 covers 19 residues. Germline V gene sequence: CDR1 SNHLY, CDR2 FYNNEI. As to this clonotype: Its antigen remains unknown. The junction and the germline gene differ at one end; a read error may be behind it.

Unique molecular identifiers were used in preparing the TCRbeta library. TCRdb recomputed calls from the PCR reads with MiXCR, one row per CDR3 protein. The profile shows around 700,000 distinct CDR3 sequences, around 12% of them singletons. The study, taken as a whole, reports: At the one-year point after transplant, T-cell counts and TCRbeta diversity were found to come mostly from T cells that had been newly produced. The origin of high day-60 TCRbeta diversity in some patients lay in surviving recipient T cells and thymic progenitors. Expanded clones from the graft, numbering several hundred, reportedly supplied alpha-beta T cells about two months after transplant.

This sample comprised PBMCs, obtained before TCRalphabeta/CD19-depleted stem cell transplant. This chain uses TRBV2 with TRBJ1-2; D might be TRBD1 (6 bases). The receptor comes from a girl aged 2-15 years with congenital amegakaryocytic thrombocytopenia, due to receive a stem cell transplant. For the CDR3, the DNA is TGTGCCTGCAGTCCCAGGACAGCCTCTCCCAGAAGGGGGTATTATGGCTACACCTTC. Residues: CACSPRTASPRRGYYGYTF. Full variable domain (remainder filled in from reference TRBV2 and TRBJ1-2): EPEVTQTPSHQVTQMGQEVILRCVPISNHLYFYWYRQILGQKVEFLVSFYNNEISEKSEIFDDQFSVERPDGSNFTLKIRSTKLEDSAMYFCACSPRTASPRRGYYGYTFGSGTRLTVV.